The 15 T cell receptor beta chains in this list originate from one sample, sequenced in a study of cytomegalovirus exposure and HLA in healthy donors. Primers included in the PCR were 60 Vbeta and 13 Jbeta primers. Generated by immunoSEQ multiplex PCR, the TCRdb table keeps only in-frame clones and is missing some. The listing contains about 130,000 clones. Input material: PBMCs. These receptors came from a man aged 18 to 35 in good health and CMV-seronegative.

The chain recombines TRBV5-4 with TRBJ2-3; TRBD2 matches at 8 bases. Germline V gene lookup returns CDR1 SGHNT and CDR2 YYREEE (reference sequence). With 4 bases clipped from V and 6 bases from J, the junction kept 10 bases outside the gene matches. This CDR3 has 15 amino acids. The CDR3 protein is CASSPGGLVPDTQYF. The CDR3 coding sequence is TGTGCCAGCAGCCCGGGGGGACTAGTTCCCGATACGCAGTATTTT. The variable domain in full, with the rest retrieved from reference TRBV5-4 and TRBJ2-3, is ETGVTQSPTHLIKTRGQQVTLRCSSQSGHNTVSWYQQALGQGPQFIFQYYREEENGRGNFPPRFSGLQFPNYSSELNVNALELDDSALYLCASSPGGLVPDTQYFGPGTRLTVL.

The chain couples TRBV4-3 to TRBJ1-2; 12 bases align to TRBD1. The germline CDR1 and CDR2 sequences are LGHNA and YSLEER. The CDR3 loop spans 14 amino acids. J gave up 11 bases and V 4 bases, and 8 bases lay outside the gene matches. The CDR3 protein is CASSPGQGADFYTF. In DNA, the CDR3 is TGCGCCAGCAGCCCGGGACAGGGGGCGGACTTTTACACCTTC.

The chain couples TRBV9 to TRBJ1-3, with 8 bases identical to TRBD1. The CDR3 consists of 14 residues. Germline V gene data show CDR1 as SGDLS and CDR2 as YYNGEE. The junction had 3 bases not matched to a gene; V was cut back by 0 bases and J by 7 bases. CDR3 in amino acids: CASSVGDRGNTIYF. The CDR3 DNA sequence: TGTGCCAGCAGCGTAGGCGACAGGGGCAACACCATATATTTT.

The V and J genes are TRBV23-1 and TRBJ2-1; possibly TRBD2 for D (5 bases). TRBV23-1 is assigned to the ORF class and has an uncertain function. Trimming took off 9 bases at V and 8 bases at J, with 29 bases between the two ends. The CDR3 loop spans 17 amino acids. CDR3 region: CASRVQKDSRGFDEQFF. The CDR3 DNA sequence: TGCGCCAGTCGGGTACAGAAGGACTCCAGAGGGTTTGATGAGCAGTTCTTC.

V usage is TRBV7-2 and J usage is TRBJ1-6, with D possibly being TRBD1 (6 bases). With 1 base removed from V and 10 bases from J, the gap between germline ends came to 14 bases. Germline assignment: CDR1 SGHTA and CDR2 FQGNSA. The CDR3 spans 15 residues. The CDR3 here is CASSLGGGARSPLHF. Here the CDR3 DNA reads TGTGCCAGCAGCTTAGGTGGGGGCGCAAGGTCACCCCTCCACTTT.

The genes are TRBV2 and TRBJ2-5, with 7 bases aligning to TRBD1. CDR3 size: 15 residues. Trimming removed 6 bases from V and 0 bases from J; junction bases left unmatched: 7. Looked up from germline, CDR1 is SNHLY and CDR2 is FYNNEI. CDR3 sequence: CASRHRGLYQETQYF. In nucleotides, the CDR3 is TGTGCCAGCAGACACAGGGGATTGTACCAAGAGACCCAGTACTTC.

The chain carries TRBV7-3 and TRBJ1-1; 7 nucleotides line up with TRBD1. J was trimmed by 7 bases and V by 5 bases; bases with no gene match: 7. Per germline, CDR1 SGHTA and CDR2 FQGTGA. The CDR3 has 13 residues. This chain's CDR3 is CASSRGQLNEAFF. In DNA, the CDR3 is TGTGCCAGCAGCCGGGGACAGCTAAATGAAGCTTTCTTT.

The CDR3 DNA sequence: TGTGCCAGCAGCCAAGAGCCTCGGGGGGACGGGGAGCTGTTTTTT. Protein product: CASSQEPRGDGELFF. J is TRBJ2-2 and V is TRBV4-2, with TRBD2 matching 7 bases. Germline V gene lookup returns CDR1 LGHNA and CDR2 YNFKEQ. The CDR3 runs to 15 residues. V shed 0 bases, J shed 7 bases, and the junction held 5 bases outside the gene matches.

The genes are TRBV25-1 and TRBJ2-3; TRBD1 aligns across 7 bases. The V and J ends lost 1 base and 6 bases, in that order; junction bases with no gene match: 4. Germline lookup yields CDR1 MGHDK and CDR2 SYGVNS. This CDR3 has 14 residues. CDR3: CASSEFRGQDTQYF. CDR3 coding DNA: TGTGCCAGCAGTGAATTTAGGGGGCAGGATACGCAGTATTTT.

This chain uses TRBV18 with TRBJ2-7; D might be TRBD1 (6 bases). V was clipped by 6 bases and J by 2 bases, with 17 bases between them. There are 15 residues in the CDR3. From germline, CDR1 is KGHSH and CDR2 LQKENI. The CDR3 DNA follows: TGTGCCAGCTCCCTCGAGGGGGTACCCACCTACGAGCAGTACTTC. Translating gives CASSLEGVPTYEQYF.

The rearrangement uses TRBV5-6 and TRBJ2-5; D may be TRBD2 (5 bases). The J call could be wrong; TRBJ2-7 is a better fit for the DNA end. Germline V gene data show CDR1 as SGHDT and CDR2 as YYEEEE. The CDR3 totals 13 residues. The CDR3 is CASRGLWDTEQYF. In nucleotides, the CDR3 is TGTGCCAGCCGGGGATTGTGGGATACCGAGCAGTACTTC.

The V and J genes are TRBV28 and TRBJ2-6; 10 bases agree with TRBD1. The germline CDR1 and CDR2 sequences are MDHEN and SYDVKM. Trimming removed 3 bases from V and 11 bases from J; junction bases left unmatched: 7. CDR3 length: 15 residues. CDR3 nucleotides: TGTGCCAGCAGTTTTGGACAGGGGGGAGCCCACGTCCTGACTTTC. Protein: CASSFGQGGAHVLTF.

The V gene is TRBV27, the J gene TRBJ1-2, with D uncertain. Germline-derived CDR1 and CDR2 are MNHEY and SMNVEV (reference sequence). The V end lost 5 bases, the J end lost 8 bases, and 15 bases lay between the germline ends. There are 13 residues in the CDR3. CDR3 in DNA: TGTGCCAGCAGTCCGGACTCTCGAGGGGGCTACACCTTC. This gives the protein CASSPDSRGGYTF.

The J gene is TRBJ2-4, the V gene TRBV7-9; a weak D match, TRBD2 (5 bases). From germline, CDR1 is SEHNR and CDR2 FQNEAQ (reference sequence). The CDR3 covers 19 residues. The V and J ends lost 6 bases and 7 bases respectively, with 31 bases between them. In DNA form, the CDR3 reads TGTGCCAGCAGACACGCCTCAAACCGGACTCGAACGAGGGCGAACATTCAGTACTTC. It encodes CASRHASNRTRTRANIQYF. Full variable domain (remainder filled in from reference TRBV7-9 and TRBJ2-4): DTGVSQNPRHKITKRGQNVTFRCDPISEHNRLYWYRQTLGQGPEFLTYFQNEAQLEKSRLLSDRFSAERPKGSFSTLEIQRTEQGDSAMYLCASRHASNRTRTRANIQYFGAGTRLSVL.

This chain connects TRBV6-1 to TRBJ1-1; 7 bases map to TRBD1. With V trimmed by 4 bases and J by 0 bases, 2 bases remained unmatched. This CDR3 is built from 14 residues. The germline V gene has CDR1 MNHNS and CDR2 SASEGT. CDR3 protein: CASSATGMNTEAFF. CDR3 bases: TGTGCCAGCAGTGCGACAGGGATGAACACTGAAGCTTTCTTT.